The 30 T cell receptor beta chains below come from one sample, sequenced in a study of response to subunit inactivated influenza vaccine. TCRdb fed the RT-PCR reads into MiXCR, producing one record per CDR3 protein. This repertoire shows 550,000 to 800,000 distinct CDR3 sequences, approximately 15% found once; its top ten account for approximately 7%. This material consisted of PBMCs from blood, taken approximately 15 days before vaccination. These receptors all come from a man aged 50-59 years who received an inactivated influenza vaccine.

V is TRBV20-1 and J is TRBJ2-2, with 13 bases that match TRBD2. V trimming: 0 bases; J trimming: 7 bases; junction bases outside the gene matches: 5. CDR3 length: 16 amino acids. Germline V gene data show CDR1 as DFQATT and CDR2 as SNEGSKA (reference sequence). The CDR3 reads CSARERTSGRVGELFF. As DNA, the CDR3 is TGCAGTGCTAGAGAAAGGACTAGCGGGAGAGTCGGGGAGCTGTTTTTT.

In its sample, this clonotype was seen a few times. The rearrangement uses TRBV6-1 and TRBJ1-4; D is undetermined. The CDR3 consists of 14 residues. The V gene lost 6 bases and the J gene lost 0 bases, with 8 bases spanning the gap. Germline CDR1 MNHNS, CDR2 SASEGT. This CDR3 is CASSQHATNEKLFF. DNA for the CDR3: TGTGCCAGCAGCCAACACGCAACTAATGAAAAACTGTTTTTT.

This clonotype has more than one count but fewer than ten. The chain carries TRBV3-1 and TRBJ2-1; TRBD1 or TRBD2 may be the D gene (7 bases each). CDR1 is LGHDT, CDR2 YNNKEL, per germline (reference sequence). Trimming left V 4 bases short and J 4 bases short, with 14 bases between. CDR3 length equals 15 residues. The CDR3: CASSPRRGGYNEQFF. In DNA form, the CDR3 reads TGTGCCAGCAGCCCTCGCAGGGGGGGGTACAATGAGCAGTTCTTC.

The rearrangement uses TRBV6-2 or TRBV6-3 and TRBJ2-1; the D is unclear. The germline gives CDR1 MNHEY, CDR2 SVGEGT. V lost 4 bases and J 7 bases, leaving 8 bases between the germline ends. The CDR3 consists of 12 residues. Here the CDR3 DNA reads TGTGCCAGCAGTTCCTTTAGGAATGAGCAGTTCTTC. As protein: CASSSFRNEQFF.

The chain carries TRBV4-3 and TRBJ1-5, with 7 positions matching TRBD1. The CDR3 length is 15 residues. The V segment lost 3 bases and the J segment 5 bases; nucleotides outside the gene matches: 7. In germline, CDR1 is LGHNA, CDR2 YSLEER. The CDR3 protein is CASSHNRGRDQPQHF. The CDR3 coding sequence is TGCGCCAGCAGCCATAACAGGGGTAGAGATCAGCCCCAGCATTTT.

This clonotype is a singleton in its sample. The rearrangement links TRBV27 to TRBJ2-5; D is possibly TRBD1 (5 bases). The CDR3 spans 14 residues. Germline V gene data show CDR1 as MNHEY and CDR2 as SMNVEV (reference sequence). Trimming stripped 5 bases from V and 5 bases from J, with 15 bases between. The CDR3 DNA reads TGTGCCAGCAGTCGGGCAGGGTACGGCGAGACCCAGTACTTC. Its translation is CASSRAGYGETQYF.

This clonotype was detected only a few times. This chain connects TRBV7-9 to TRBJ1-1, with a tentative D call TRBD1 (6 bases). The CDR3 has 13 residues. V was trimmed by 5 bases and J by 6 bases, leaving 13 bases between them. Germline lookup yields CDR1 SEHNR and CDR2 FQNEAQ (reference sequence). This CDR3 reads CASSPQGFAEAFF. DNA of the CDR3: TGTGCCAGCAGCCCCCAGGGGTTCGCTGAAGCTTTCTTT.

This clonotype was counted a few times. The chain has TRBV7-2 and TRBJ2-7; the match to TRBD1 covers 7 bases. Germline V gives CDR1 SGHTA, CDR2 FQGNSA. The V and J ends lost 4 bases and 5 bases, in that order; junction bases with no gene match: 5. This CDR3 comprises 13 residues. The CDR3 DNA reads TGTGCCAGCAGCTCGCTAGACAGGGACGAGCAGTACTTC. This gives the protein CASSSLDRDEQYF. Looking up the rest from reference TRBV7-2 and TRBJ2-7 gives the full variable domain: GAGVSQSPSNKVTEKGKDVELRCDPISGHTALYWYRQSLGQGLEFLIYFQGNSAPDKSGLPSDRFSAERTGGSVSTLTIQRTQQEDSAVYLCASSSLDRDEQYFGPGTRLTVT.

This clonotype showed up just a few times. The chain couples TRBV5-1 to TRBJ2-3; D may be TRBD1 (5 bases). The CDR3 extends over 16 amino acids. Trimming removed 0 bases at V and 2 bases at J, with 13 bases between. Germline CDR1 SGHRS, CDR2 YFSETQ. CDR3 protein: CASSLGQTLYTDTQYF. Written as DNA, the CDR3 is TGCGCCAGCAGCTTGGGACAGACCCTCTACACAGATACGCAGTATTTT.

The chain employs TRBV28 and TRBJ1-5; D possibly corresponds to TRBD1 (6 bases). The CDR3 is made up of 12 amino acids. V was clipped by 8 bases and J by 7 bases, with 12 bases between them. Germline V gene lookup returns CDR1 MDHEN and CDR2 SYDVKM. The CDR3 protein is CASEIQGQPQHF. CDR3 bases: TGTGCCAGCGAGATACAGGGCCAGCCCCAGCATTTT.

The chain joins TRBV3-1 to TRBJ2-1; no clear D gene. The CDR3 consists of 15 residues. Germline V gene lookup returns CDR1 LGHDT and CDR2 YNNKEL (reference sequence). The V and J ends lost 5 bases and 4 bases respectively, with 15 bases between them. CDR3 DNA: TGTGCCAGCAGCTCAAAGGACCCATGGTACAATGAGCAGTTCTTC. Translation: CASSSKDPWYNEQFF.

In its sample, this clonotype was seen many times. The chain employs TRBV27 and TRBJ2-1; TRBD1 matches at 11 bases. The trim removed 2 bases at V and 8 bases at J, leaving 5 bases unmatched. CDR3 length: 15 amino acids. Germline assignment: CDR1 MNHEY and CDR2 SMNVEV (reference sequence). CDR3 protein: CASSLLGQGVYEQFF. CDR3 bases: TGTGCCAGCAGTTTACTGGGACAGGGGGTCTATGAGCAGTTCTTC.

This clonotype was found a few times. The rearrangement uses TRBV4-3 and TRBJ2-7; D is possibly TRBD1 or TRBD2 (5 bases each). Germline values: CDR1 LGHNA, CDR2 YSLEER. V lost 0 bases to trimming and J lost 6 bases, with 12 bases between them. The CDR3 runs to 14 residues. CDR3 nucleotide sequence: TGCGCCAGCAGCCAAGATACGGGGCTAAGCGAGCAGTACTTC. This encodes CASSQDTGLSEQYF.

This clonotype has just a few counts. The CDR3 region has the DNA TGTGCCACCAGCAGAGATCACCCTACTAGCGGTGGTGAGCAGTTCTTC. Protein sequence: CATSRDHPTSGGEQFF. The chain couples TRBV15 to TRBJ2-1, with 8 bases matching TRBD2. Germline V gene sequence: CDR1 LNHNV, CDR2 YYDKDF (reference sequence). CDR3 length: 16 amino acids. Germline trimming cut 0 bases from V and 9 bases from J; bases unmatched to any gene: 10.

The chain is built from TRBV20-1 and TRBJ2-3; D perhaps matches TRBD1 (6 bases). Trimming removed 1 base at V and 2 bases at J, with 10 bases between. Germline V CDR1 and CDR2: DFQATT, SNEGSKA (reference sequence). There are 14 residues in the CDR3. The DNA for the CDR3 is TGCAGTGCTAGAGCGGGACACCTCACAGATACGCAGTATTTT. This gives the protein CSARAGHLTDTQYF.

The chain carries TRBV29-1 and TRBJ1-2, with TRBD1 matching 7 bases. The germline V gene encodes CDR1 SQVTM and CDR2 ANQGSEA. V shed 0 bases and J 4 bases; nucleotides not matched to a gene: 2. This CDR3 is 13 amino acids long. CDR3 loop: CSVEDTGAYGYTF. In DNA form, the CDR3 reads TGCAGCGTTGAAGATACAGGGGCCTATGGCTACACCTTC.

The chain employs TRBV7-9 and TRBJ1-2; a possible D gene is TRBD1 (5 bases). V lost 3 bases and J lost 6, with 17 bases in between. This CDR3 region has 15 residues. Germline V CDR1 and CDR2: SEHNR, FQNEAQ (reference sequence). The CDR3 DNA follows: TGTGCCAGCAGCTTTCCCAGTATACGGGGGAATGGCTACACCTTC. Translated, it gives CASSFPSIRGNGYTF.

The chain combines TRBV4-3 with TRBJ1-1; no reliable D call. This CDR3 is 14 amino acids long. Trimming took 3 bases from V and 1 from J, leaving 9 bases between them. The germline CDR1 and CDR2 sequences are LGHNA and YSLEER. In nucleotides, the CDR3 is TGCGCCAGCAGCCACAAGTCGAGGAACACTGAAGCTTTCTTT. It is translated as CASSHKSRNTEAFF.

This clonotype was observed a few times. The CDR3 region is CASRSDTGELFF. CDR3 nucleotides: TGTGCCAGCAGGAGCGACACCGGGGAGCTGTTTTTT. The J gene is TRBJ2-2, the V gene TRBV7-9; D is undetermined. V was pared by 6 bases and J by 3 bases, with 5 bases between. The length of the CDR3 is 12 residues. Per germline, CDR1 SEHNR and CDR2 FQNEAQ (reference sequence).

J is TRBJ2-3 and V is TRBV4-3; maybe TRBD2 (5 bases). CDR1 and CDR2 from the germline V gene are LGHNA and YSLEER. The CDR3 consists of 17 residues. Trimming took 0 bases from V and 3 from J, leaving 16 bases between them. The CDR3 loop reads CASSQDVTNKFTDTQYF. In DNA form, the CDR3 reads TGCGCCAGCAGCCAAGATGTGACTAACAAGTTTACAGATACGCAGTATTTT.

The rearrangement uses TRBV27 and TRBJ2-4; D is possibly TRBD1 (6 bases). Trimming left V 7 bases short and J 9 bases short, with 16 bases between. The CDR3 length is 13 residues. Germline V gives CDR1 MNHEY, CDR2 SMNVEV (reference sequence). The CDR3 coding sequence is TGTGCCAGCAAACTAACGGGACAAAGCATTCAGTACTTC. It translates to CASKLTGQSIQYF.

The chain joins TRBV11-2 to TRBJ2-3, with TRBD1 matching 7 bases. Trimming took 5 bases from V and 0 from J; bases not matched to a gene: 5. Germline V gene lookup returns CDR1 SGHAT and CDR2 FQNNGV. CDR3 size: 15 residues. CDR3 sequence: CASSRQGSSTDTQYF. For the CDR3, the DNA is TGTGCCAGCAGCCGACAGGGTTCTAGCACAGATACGCAGTATTTT.

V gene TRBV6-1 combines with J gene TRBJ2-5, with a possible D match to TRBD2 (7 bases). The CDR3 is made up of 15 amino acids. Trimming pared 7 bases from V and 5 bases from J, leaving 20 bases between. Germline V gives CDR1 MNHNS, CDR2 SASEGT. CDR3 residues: CASKATRGGAETQYF. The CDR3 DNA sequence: TGTGCCAGCAAGGCGACCCGAGGGGGGGCGGAGACCCAGTACTTC.

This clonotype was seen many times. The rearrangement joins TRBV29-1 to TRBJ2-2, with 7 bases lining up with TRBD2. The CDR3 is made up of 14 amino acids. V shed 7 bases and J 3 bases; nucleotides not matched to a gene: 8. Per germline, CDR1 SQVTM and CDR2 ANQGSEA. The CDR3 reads CSALAGDHTGELFF. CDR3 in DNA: TGCAGCGCCCTCGCGGGGGACCACACCGGGGAGCTGTTTTTT.

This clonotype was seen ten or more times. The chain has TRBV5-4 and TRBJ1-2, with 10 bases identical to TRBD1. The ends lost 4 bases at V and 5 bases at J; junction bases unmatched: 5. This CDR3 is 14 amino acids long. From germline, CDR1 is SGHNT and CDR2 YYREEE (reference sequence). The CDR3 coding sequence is TGTGCCAGCAGCCCCCGGGACAGGGGTTATGGCTACACCTTC. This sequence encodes CASSPRDRGYGYTF.

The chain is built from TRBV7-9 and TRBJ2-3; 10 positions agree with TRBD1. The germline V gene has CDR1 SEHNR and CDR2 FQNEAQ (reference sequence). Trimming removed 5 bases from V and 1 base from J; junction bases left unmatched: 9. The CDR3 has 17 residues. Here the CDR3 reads CASSGRRTGGRTDTQYF. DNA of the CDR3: TGTGCCAGCAGCGGGCGTCGGACAGGGGGTCGCACAGATACGCAGTATTTT.

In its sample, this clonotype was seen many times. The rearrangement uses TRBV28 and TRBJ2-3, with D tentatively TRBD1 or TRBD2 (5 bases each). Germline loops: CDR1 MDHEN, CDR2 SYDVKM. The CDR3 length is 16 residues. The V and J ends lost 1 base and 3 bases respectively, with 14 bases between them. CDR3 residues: CASSLLDLGETDTQYF. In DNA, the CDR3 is TGTGCCAGCAGTTTATTGGATTTAGGGGAGACAGATACGCAGTATTTT. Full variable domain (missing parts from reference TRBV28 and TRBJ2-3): DVKVTQSSRYLVKRTGEKVFLECVQDMDHENMFWYRQDPGLGLRLIYFSYDVKMKEKGDIPEGYSVSREKKERFSLILESASTNQTSMYLCASSLLDLGETDTQYFGPGTRLTVL.

CDR3 protein: CSPRQLQETQYF. The CDR3 DNA sequence: TGCAGTCCCCGACAGTTACAAGAGACCCAGTACTTC. The gene calls are TRBV20-1 and TRBJ2-5, with D perhaps matching TRBD1 (5 bases). V shed 8 bases and J shed 2 bases, with 12 bases lying between them. The CDR3 runs to 12 residues. Germline values: CDR1 DFQATT, CDR2 SNEGSKA (reference sequence).

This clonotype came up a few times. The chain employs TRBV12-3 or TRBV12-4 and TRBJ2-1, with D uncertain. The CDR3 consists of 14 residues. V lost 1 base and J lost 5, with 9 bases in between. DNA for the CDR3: TGTGCCAGCAGTTTAGGGTTTGGGGACAATGAGCAGTTCTTC. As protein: CASSLGFGDNEQFF.

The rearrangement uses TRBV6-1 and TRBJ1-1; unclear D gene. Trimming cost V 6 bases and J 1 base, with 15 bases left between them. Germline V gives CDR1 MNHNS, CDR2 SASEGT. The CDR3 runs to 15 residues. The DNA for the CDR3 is TGTGCCAGCAGCCGAACCAACCTGGGGAACACTGAAGCTTTCTTT. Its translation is CASSRTNLGNTEAFF.